Listed here are 10 T cell receptor beta chains from one sample, sequenced in a study of blood T cell repertoires in COVID-19 (dated by TCRdb to about 2020). The library was obtained by the immunoSEQ multiplex PCR assay. Sourced from immuneACCESS, this table was stored by TCRdb with only in-frame sequences that have V and J called. A share of the clones is absent; for the studies checked, an unresolved V gene accounts for under half, and the remainder has no known explanation. Counted in this sample were about 250,000 clones; about 86% of them appeared once. In total, the top ten clones hold 5.7% of the sample. The sample was peripheral blood. These receptors were collected from an older man with acute or convalescent COVID-19.

The chain recombines TRBV28 with TRBJ1-1, with D uncertain. The germline gives CDR1 MDHEN, CDR2 SYDVKM. Trimming removed 4 bases from V and 1 base from J, with 10 bases in between. There are 14 residues in the CDR3. CDR3 sequence: CASSYPTGNTEAFF. CDR3 bases: TGTGCCAGCAGTTACCCGACGGGGAACACTGAAGCTTTCTTT.

The rearrangement joins TRBV7-6 to TRBJ2-2, with 10 bases aligning to TRBD1. This CDR3 has 16 amino acids. The ends lost 2 bases at V and 6 bases at J; junction bases unmatched: 6. CDR1 and CDR2 (germline): SGHVS, FNYEAQ. The CDR3: CASSLFGQGVAGELFF. CDR3 nucleotide sequence: TGTGCCAGCAGCTTATTCGGACAGGGGGTCGCCGGGGAGCTGTTTTTT.

V usage is TRBV9 and J usage is TRBJ1-2, with D perhaps matching TRBD1 (6 bases). The V and J ends lost 4 bases and 2 bases respectively, with 12 bases between them. Germline loops: CDR1 SGDLS, CDR2 YYNGEE. The CDR3 is made up of 14 amino acids. The DNA for the CDR3 is TGTGCCAGCAGCTCTAGCCAGGGGAACTATGGCTACACCTTC. Its protein product is CASSSSQGNYGYTF.

The CDR3 DNA is TGTGCCAGCAGCCCCCGGGTCCTAGGAAATTACTATGGCTACACCTTC. The encoded protein is CASSPRVLGNYYGYTF. This chain links TRBV7-9 with TRBJ1-2; D gene unclear. V shed 5 bases and J shed 3 bases, with 19 bases lying between them. From germline, CDR1 is SEHNR and CDR2 FQNEAQ (reference sequence). This CDR3 comprises 16 residues.

The V call is TRBV3-1 (or the pseudogene TRBV3-2), the J call TRBJ2-2; a possible D gene is TRBD1 (7 bases). Per germline, CDR1 LGHDT and CDR2 YNNKEL (reference sequence). Trimming pared 4 bases from V and 3 bases from J, leaving 9 bases between. This CDR3 comprises 14 residues. In nucleotides, the CDR3 is TGTGCCAGCAGCCGCGGGACAGACACCGGGGAGCTGTTTTTT. Protein sequence: CASSRGTDTGELFF.

V and J are TRBV4-1 and TRBJ2-3; TRBD1 might be the D (6 bases). The CDR3 runs to 13 residues. Per germline, CDR1 MGHRA and CDR2 YSYEKL. Trimming removed 4 bases at V and 1 base at J, with 6 bases between. CDR3 sequence reads: CASSRQGTDTQYF. For the CDR3, the DNA is TGCGCCAGCAGCCGACAGGGCACAGATACGCAGTATTTT.

This chain joins TRBV4-2 and TRBJ1-1; D not certain. Germline V gene sequence: CDR1 LGHNA, CDR2 YNFKEQ. The CDR3 consists of 15 residues. The V and J ends lost 3 bases and 1 base respectively, with 12 bases between them. The CDR3 DNA sequence: TGTGCCAGCAGCCACGTAGGTCCAGGGAACACTGAAGCTTTCTTT. This sequence encodes CASSHVGPGNTEAFF.

J is TRBJ1-2 and V is TRBV6-1, with D hard to call. Per germline, CDR1 MNHNS and CDR2 SASEGT. V lost 1 base and J lost 4, with 10 bases in between. CDR3 length: 14 residues. This CDR3 is CASSEGGLGYGYTF. DNA of the CDR3: TGTGCCAGCAGTGAAGGAGGGCTTGGCTATGGCTACACCTTC.

Only one count was recorded for this clone. The rearrangement links TRBV2 to TRBJ2-3; 7 positions match TRBD2. Germline CDR1 is SNHLY and CDR2 is FYNNEI. The CDR3 sequence is 14 residues long. Trimming took 7 bases from V and 1 from J; bases not matched to a gene: 5. The CDR3 protein is CASNMAGGTDTQYF. The CDR3 nucleotides are TGTGCCAGCAATATGGCGGGGGGCACAGATACGCAGTATTTT.

This clone occurred once. This chain uses TRBV5-5 with TRBJ2-5; 8 bases align to TRBD1. CDR1 is SGHKS, CDR2 YYEKEE, per germline (reference sequence). This CDR3 region has 17 residues. J gave up 5 bases and V 2 bases, and 14 bases lay outside the gene matches. CDR3 nucleotide sequence: TGTGCCAGCAGCTTTTTCCGGATGGGCAGGGGGCGGGAGACCCAGTACTTC. Its protein product is CASSFFRMGRGRETQYF.